The TCR beta chain described here comes from a study of blood T cell repertoires in COVID-19. In the study overall: COVID-19 samples from acute and convalescent phases originated in the United States, Italy and Spain.

The germline V gene encodes CDR1 SNHLY and CDR2 FYNNEI. CDR3 length equals 14 residues. V dropped 4 bases and J dropped 1 base, with 7 bases sitting between them. TCRdb's copy holds only in-frame clones and misses some; the assay was immunoSEQ multiplex PCR. The sample lists around 100,000 clones, about 72% occurring once. The receptor was derived from a man aged 55 to 70 with active or convalescent COVID-19. This chain links TRBV2 with TRBJ2-2, with unresolved D. The sequencing input was peripheral blood. The CDR3 nucleotides are TGTGCCAGCAGTGGCTCTAAGAACACCGGGGAGCTGTTTTTT. Translated: CASSGSKNTGELFF.